The 13 T cell receptor beta chains in this list originate from one sample, sequenced in a study of CD8+ T cells in alopecia areata. Treatment in this sample: oral pan-JAK inhibitor, 5-10 mg twice daily. Reverse transcribed after extraction, RNA yielded cDNA as the sequencing template. Generated by immunoSEQ multiplex PCR, the TCRdb table keeps only in-frame clones and is missing some. This table holds some 180,000 clones, about 51% found once. The sample consisted of CD8+ T cells sorted from blood, taken around week 54, from a patient treated with tofacitinib. These receptors came from a human donor with alopecia areata.

The chain uses TRBV5-6 and TRBJ1-1, with D uncertain. This CDR3 has 13 residues. The germline V gene encodes CDR1 SGHDT and CDR2 YYEEEE. V lost 3 bases to trimming and J lost 1 base, with 7 bases between them. CDR3 sequence: CASSSQGNTEAFF. The CDR3 DNA is TGTGCCAGCAGCTCCCAAGGGAACACTGAAGCTTTCTTT.

A few counts support this clone. The V call is TRBV13, the J call TRBJ2-7; D perhaps matches TRBD1 (6 bases). CDR3 size: 14 residues. CDR1 and CDR2 from the germline V gene are PRHDT and FYEKMQ (reference sequence). V was shortened by 2 bases and J by 6 bases, with 14 bases between the two germline ends. The CDR3 region has the DNA TGTGCCAGCAGCTTAAGGCAGGGGAAGGTCGAGCAGTACTTC. Translating it yields CASSLRQGKVEQYF.

The chain is built from TRBV2 and TRBJ2-5, with 8 bases aligning to TRBD2. The J segment lost 5 bases and the V segment lost 6 bases, leaving 8 bases of the junction unmatched. This CDR3 has 14 amino acids. Germline CDR1 is SNHLY and CDR2 is FYNNEI. This CDR3 reads CASSFGGARETQYF. CDR3 sequence (DNA): TGTGCCAGCAGCTTCGGGGGGGCCAGGGAGACCCAGTACTTC.

The rearrangement joins TRBV4-2 to TRBJ2-1; D unresolved. Trimming left V 2 bases short and J 5 bases short, with 4 bases between. The CDR3 has 12 residues. CDR1 and CDR2 (germline): LGHNA, YNFKEQ. The CDR3 coding sequence is TGTGCCAGCAGCCAACTTAACAATGAGCAGTTCTTC. It encodes CASSQLNNEQFF.

This clone was counted between two and nine times. This sequence joins TRBV29-1 and TRBJ2-2, with 12 bases fitting TRBD1. The CDR3 extends over 15 amino acids. Germline CDR1 and CDR2: SQVTM and ANQGSEA. V dropped 6 bases and J dropped 4; count of bases not matched to a gene: 6. The CDR3 sequence is CSVIGDRGRTGELFF. CDR3 DNA: TGCAGCGTCATAGGGGACAGGGGGCGCACCGGGGAGCTGTTTTTT.

The chain recombines TRBV27 with TRBJ2-3, with no clear D. The germline CDR1 and CDR2 sequences are MNHEY and SMNVEV (reference sequence). V lost 3 bases and J lost 6, with 16 bases in between. The CDR3 is 15 residues long. In nucleotides, the CDR3 is TGTGCCAGCAGTTTGGGCCCTGGCAGTTCGGATACGCAGTATTTT. Its translation is CASSLGPGSSDTQYF.

V usage is TRBV7-2 and J usage is TRBJ2-2, with TRBD2 matching 8 bases. J gave up 4 bases and V 5 bases, and 6 bases lay outside the gene matches. This CDR3 comprises 15 residues. CDR1 is SGHTA and CDR2 is FQGNSA in the germline V gene. CDR3 loop: CASSRWRGVTGELFF. Written as DNA, the CDR3 is TGTGCCAGCAGCCGCTGGCGGGGGGTCACCGGGGAGCTGTTTTTT.

In DNA form, the CDR3 reads TGCAGTGCTCACAACACTGAAGCTTTCTTT. It yields the protein CSAHNTEAFF. The gene calls are TRBV20-1 and TRBJ1-1, with D uncertain. The CDR3 consists of 10 residues. CDR1 is DFQATT, CDR2 SNEGSKA, per germline (reference sequence). The V gene lost 5 bases and the J gene lost 2 bases, with 3 bases spanning the gap.

The genes are TRBV5-1 and TRBJ2-7, with unresolved D. The germline CDR1 and CDR2 sequences are SGHRS and YFSETQ. The CDR3 spans 15 residues. V lost 4 bases, J lost 2 bases, and 16 bases lay in between. The CDR3 is CASSATWSPTYEQYF. CDR3 sequence (DNA): TGCGCCAGCAGCGCGACTTGGTCCCCTACCTACGAGCAGTACTTC. The full variable domain, its missing parts supplied by reference TRBV5-1 and TRBJ2-7, is KAGVTQTPRYLIKTRGQQVTLSCSPISGHRSVSWYQQTPGQGLQFLFEYFSETQRNKGNFPGRFSGRQFSNSRSEMNVSTLELGDSALYLCASSATWSPTYEQYFGPGTRLTVT.

This clone was observed a single time. The V call is TRBV27, the J call TRBJ2-3; TRBD2 matches at 9 bases. Germline V gives CDR1 MNHEY, CDR2 SMNVEV (reference sequence). CDR3 size: 15 residues. Unmatched junction bases numbered 7, after V lost 7 bases and J lost 2 bases. The chain's CDR3 is CASTYSGGATDTQYF. CDR3 DNA: TGTGCCAGCACGTATAGCGGGGGAGCCACAGATACGCAGTATTTT.

The chain couples TRBV4-1 to TRBJ2-7; 8 nucleotides line up with TRBD1. CDR1 is MGHRA, CDR2 YSYEKL, per germline. The CDR3 runs 14 residues. Unmatched junction bases numbered 4, after V lost 0 bases and J lost 6 bases. The CDR3 spells CASSQDRDRSEQYF. CDR3 nucleotide sequence: TGCGCCAGCAGCCAAGATCGGGACAGGTCCGAGCAGTACTTC.

The CDR3 region has the DNA TGTGCCAGCAGTCCCTTGGCGGGGCCCTACGAGCAGTACTTC. Translating it yields CASSPLAGPYEQYF. The chain links TRBV27 to TRBJ2-7, with a weak D call TRBD2 (6 bases). CDR1 and CDR2 (germline): MNHEY, SMNVEV (reference sequence). V lost 5 bases, J lost 2 bases, and 13 bases lay in between. CDR3 length equals 14 residues.

The rearrangement joins TRBV5-5 to TRBJ2-7; the D call may be TRBD1 or TRBD2 (5 bases each). The germline V gene encodes CDR1 SGHKS and CDR2 YYEKEE (reference sequence). V was pared by 3 bases and J by 0 bases, with 13 bases between. The length of the CDR3 is 15 residues. The CDR3 nucleotides read TGTGCCAGCAGCTATAACGGGGCGCCCTCCTACGAGCAGTACTTC. Protein sequence: CASSYNGAPSYEQYF.